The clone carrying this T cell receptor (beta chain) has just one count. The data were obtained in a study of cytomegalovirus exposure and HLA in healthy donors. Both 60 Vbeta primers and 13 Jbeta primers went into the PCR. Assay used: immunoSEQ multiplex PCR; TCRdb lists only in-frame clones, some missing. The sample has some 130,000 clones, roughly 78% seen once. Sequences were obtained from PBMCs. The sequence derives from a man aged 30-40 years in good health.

CDR3 in amino acids: CASSRRQGRQYF. DNA for the CDR3: TGTGCCAGCAGCCGAAGACAGGGCCGGCAGTACTTC. The chain has TRBV7-9 and TRBJ2-7; 7 nucleotides align to TRBD1. The ends lost 5 bases at V and 9 bases at J; junction bases unmatched: 7. CDR1 and CDR2 (germline): SEHNR, FQNEAQ (reference sequence). The CDR3 is 12 residues long.